The 21 T cell receptor beta chains listed next were all sequenced from one sample in a study of technical replicates of blood from a handful of donors. Some clones are missing from TCRdb's copy, which holds only in-frame ones; the method was immunoSEQ multiplex PCR. The sample holds over 10,000 clones, about 90% seen once. The sequenced material came from PBMCs. Receptors originate from a human donor in good health.

The rearrangement links TRBV7-9 to TRBJ2-1, with 12 bases lining up with TRBD2. The CDR3 is 15 amino acids. Looked up from germline, CDR1 is SEHNR and CDR2 is FQNEAQ (reference sequence). V lost 6 bases and J lost 8; bases outside the gene matches: 8. CDR3 coding DNA: TGTGCCAGCAGTAACCTAGCGGGAGGGTGGGATGAGCAGTTCTTC. As protein: CASSNLAGGWDEQFF. The full variable domain, in which reference TRBV7-9 and TRBJ2-1 provide the parts outside the CDR3, is DTGVSQNPRHKITKRGQNVTFRCDPISEHNRLYWYRQTLGQGPEFLTYFQNEAQLEKSRLLSDRFSAERPKGSFSTLEIQRTEQGDSAMYLCASSNLAGGWDEQFFGPGTRLTVL.

This rearrangement joins TRBV19 to TRBJ2-7; tentatively, D is TRBD1 (5 bases). The germline V and J ends were trimmed by 5 bases and 2 bases, with 13 bases remaining between them. This CDR3 contains 14 residues. CDR1 and CDR2 (germline): LNHDA, SQIVND (reference sequence). The CDR3 DNA reads as TGTGCCAGTAGTTCAGGGTTATCGGCCTACGAGCAGTACTTC. Protein sequence: CASSSGLSAYEQYF. Together with reference TRBV19 and TRBJ2-7, the CDR3 gives the full variable domain: DGGITQSPKYLFRKEGQNVTLSCEQNLNHDAMYWYRQDPGQGLRLIYYSQIVNDFQKGDIAEGYSVSREKKESFPLTVTSAQKNPTAFYLCASSSGLSAYEQYFGPGTRLTVT.

The V gene is TRBV11-2, the J gene TRBJ2-7; 9 bases map to TRBD2. CDR1 SGHAT and CDR2 FQNNGV come from the germline V gene. There are 16 residues in the CDR3. Unmatched junction bases numbered 4, after V lost 1 base and J lost 0 bases. The CDR3, as DNA: TGTGCCAGCAGCTTAGCGGTAGCGGGAGCCTCCTACGAGCAGTACTTC. It codes for CASSLAVAGASYEQYF. Filled out from reference TRBV11-2 and TRBJ2-7, the complete variable domain reads EAGVAQSPRYKIIEKRQSVAFWCNPISGHATLYWYQQILGQGPKLLIQFQNNGVVDDSQLPKDRFSAERLKGVDSTLKIQPAKLEDSAVYLCASSLAVAGASYEQYFGPGTRLTVT.

The chain is built from TRBV2 and TRBJ2-1; 7 bases align to TRBD2. Trimming cost V 7 bases and J 0 bases; bases outside gene matches: 15. The CDR3 is 18 amino acids. CDR1 and CDR2 (germline): SNHLY, FYNNEI. CDR3: CASIRTSSGFSSYNEQFF. As DNA, the CDR3 is TGTGCCAGCATTAGGACGAGTAGCGGGTTTAGCTCCTACAATGAGCAGTTCTTC.

The CDR3, as DNA: TGTGCCAGCAGTTCGGGACAAGATGAAAAACTGTTTTTT. It yields the protein CASSSGQDEKLFF. J is TRBJ1-4 and V is TRBV6-1; the D gene is possibly TRBD1 (6 bases). This CDR3 region has 13 residues. Germline CDR1 reads MNHNS; CDR2 reads SASEGT. Trimming left V 5 bases short and J 6 bases short, with 10 bases between.

This clone was observed a single time. This chain joins TRBV5-1 and TRBJ2-3; unclear D gene. The germline V gene encodes CDR1 SGHRS and CDR2 YFSETQ. The CDR3 is 14 residues long. V lost 4 bases and J lost 3, with 12 bases in between. This CDR3 reads CASSALPATDTQYF. As DNA, the CDR3 is TGCGCCAGCAGCGCTCTTCCAGCGACAGATACGCAGTATTTT.

The chain carries TRBV6-5 and TRBJ1-3; D remains unclear. The CDR3 extends over 14 amino acids. V lost 3 bases to trimming and J lost 2 bases, with 8 bases between them. Per germline, CDR1 MNHEY and CDR2 SVGAGI. CDR3 region: CASSYRRTGNTIYF. The CDR3 DNA reads as TGTGCCAGCAGTTATAGAAGAACTGGAAACACCATATATTTT.

The rearrangement links TRBV7-9 to TRBJ2-1, with 9 bases aligning to TRBD2. CDR3 length: 16 amino acids. Germline CDR1 is SEHNR and CDR2 is FQNEAQ (reference sequence). V dropped 1 base and J dropped 7; count of bases not matched to a gene: 8. This CDR3 reads CASSLGREGRENEQFF. The DNA for the CDR3 is TGTGCCAGCAGCTTAGGGCGGGAGGGCCGGGAGAATGAGCAGTTCTTC.

Here the CDR3 DNA reads TGTGCCAGTAGTCCCGCTCGGGGACTAGCGGGAATTGGTGGGGCCAACGTCCTGACTTTC. Its translation: CASSPARGLAGIGGANVLTF. The chain joins TRBV19 to TRBJ2-6, with 13 bases matching TRBD2. There are 20 residues in the CDR3. The germline V gene encodes CDR1 LNHDA and CDR2 SQIVND (reference sequence). Trimming at V came to 5 bases and at J to 3 bases, leaving 13 bases not matched to a gene.

The chain is built from TRBV7-9 and TRBJ2-7; 10 bases match TRBD2. The CDR3 is made up of 16 amino acids. The V segment lost 5 bases and the J segment 3 bases; nucleotides outside the gene matches: 10. Germline CDR1 reads SEHNR; CDR2 reads FQNEAQ (reference sequence). In nucleotides, the CDR3 is TGTGCCAGCAGCCCCCCCAAGCGGGAGGGGATCTACGAGCAGTACTTC. Its translation: CASSPPKREGIYEQYF.

The chain carries TRBV7-3 and TRBJ2-5; 7 nucleotides agree with TRBD1. Germline CDR1 and CDR2: SGHTA and FQGTGA. J gave up 2 bases and V 5 bases, and 2 bases lay outside the gene matches. The CDR3 spans 13 residues. CDR3: CASSPGQQETQYF. The CDR3, as DNA: TGTGCCAGCAGCCCGGGACAGCAAGAGACCCAGTACTTC.

The chain joins TRBV28 to TRBJ2-4; D uncertain. Trimming left V 5 bases short and J 13 bases short, with 18 bases between. There are 13 residues in the CDR3. The germline gives CDR1 MDHEN, CDR2 SYDVKM. The CDR3 region is CASSTLIPSTQYF. CDR3 nucleotide sequence: TGTGCCAGCAGTACCTTAATCCCGTCCACACAGTACTTC.

This chain joins TRBV5-1 and TRBJ2-3, with TRBD2 as a possible D gene (7 bases). The germline V gene encodes CDR1 SGHRS and CDR2 YFSETQ. This CDR3 has 15 residues. Trimming shortened V by 2 bases and J by 6 bases, and 16 bases separated the two germline ends. For the CDR3, the DNA is TGCGCCAGCAGCTTCGGGGGGCCCGTAGGGGATACGCAGTATTTT. It encodes CASSFGGPVGDTQYF.

J is TRBJ2-1 and V is TRBV10-3, with 9 bases matching TRBD1. CDR3 length: 14 residues. After removal of 5 bases from V and 6 bases from J, the junction contained 5 bases not matched to a gene. Germline V gives CDR1 ENHRY, CDR2 SYGVKD. Here the CDR3 reads CAISTGQGGNEQFF. DNA for the CDR3: TGTGCCATCAGTACGGGACAGGGTGGCAATGAGCAGTTCTTC.

This clone is a singleton in its sample. V gene TRBV19 combines with J gene TRBJ2-7; TRBD2 agrees at 10 bases. Unmatched junction bases numbered 4, after V lost 5 bases and J lost 0 bases. Germline CDR1 and CDR2: LNHDA and SQIVND (reference sequence). This CDR3 is 15 amino acids long. This chain's CDR3 is CASSLSSGGSYEQYF. The CDR3, as DNA: TGTGCCAGTAGTCTGTCTAGCGGGGGCTCCTACGAGCAGTACTTC. Supplemented by reference TRBV19 and TRBJ2-7, the full variable domain reads DGGITQSPKYLFRKEGQNVTLSCEQNLNHDAMYWYRQDPGQGLRLIYYSQIVNDFQKGDIAEGYSVSREKKESFPLTVTSAQKNPTAFYLCASSLSSGGSYEQYFGPGTRLTVT.

This chain links TRBV28 with TRBJ2-7; D gene unclear. V was pared by 5 bases and J by 4 bases, with 9 bases between. The germline gives CDR1 MDHEN, CDR2 SYDVKM. CDR3 length: 12 amino acids. Here the CDR3 reads CASSAVRYEQYF. CDR3 in DNA: TGTGCCAGCAGTGCGGTTAGGTACGAGCAGTACTTC.

CDR3 nucleotide sequence: TGTGCCAGCAGCGGCAGGGTAGCCAAAAACATTCAGTACTTC. It specifies CASSGRVAKNIQYF. The chain couples TRBV13 to TRBJ2-4, with D possibly matching TRBD1 (5 bases). Germline CDR1 and CDR2: PRHDT and FYEKMQ (reference sequence). The CDR3 runs 14 residues. Trimming removed 5 bases from V and 0 bases from J, with 8 bases in between. Based on the CDR3 plus reference TRBV13 and TRBJ2-4, the full variable domain is AAGVIQSPRHLIKEKRETATLKCYPIPRHDTVYWYQQGPGQDPQFLISFYEKMQSDKGSIPDRFSAQQFSDYHSELNMSSLELGDSALYFCASSGRVAKNIQYFGAGTRLSVL.

This rearrangement joins TRBV27 to TRBJ2-3; 8 bases match TRBD2. This CDR3 region has 15 residues. V lost 8 bases and J lost 2; bases outside the gene matches: 9. CDR1 and CDR2 from the germline V gene are MNHEY and SMNVEV (reference sequence). CDR3 protein: CASGYAGGLTDTQYF. CDR3 sequence (DNA): TGTGCCAGCGGATACGCGGGAGGCCTCACAGATACGCAGTATTTT.

The chain uses TRBV6-4 and TRBJ2-1, with 11 bases aligning to TRBD2. The V and J ends lost 2 bases and 6 bases, in that order; junction bases with no gene match: 0. CDR3 length: 14 amino acids. CDR1 is MRHNA, CDR2 SNTAGT, per germline. CDR3 sequence: CASSDGTSGNEQFF. The CDR3 coding sequence is TGTGCCAGCAGTGACGGGACTAGCGGCAATGAGCAGTTCTTC.

This rearrangement joins TRBV7-8 to TRBJ2-3, with 12 bases aligning to TRBD2. V was clipped by 5 bases and J by 2 bases; unmatched bases: 5. This CDR3 region has 16 residues. CDR1 and CDR2 (germline): SGHVS, FQNEAQ. The DNA for the CDR3 is TGTGCCAGCAGCGTACTAGCGGGAGGCTTCACAGATACGCAGTATTTT. Translating gives CASSVLAGGFTDTQYF. The whole variable domain, filled in from reference TRBV7-8 and TRBJ2-3, reads GAGVSQSPRYKVAKRGQDVALRCDPISGHVSLFWYQQALGQGPEFLTYFQNEAQLDKSGLPSDRFFAERPEGSVSTLKIQRTQQEDSAVYLCASSVLAGGFTDTQYFGPGTRLTVL.

The chain couples TRBV18 to TRBJ2-2, with 7 bases matching TRBD2. Per germline, CDR1 KGHSH and CDR2 LQKENI. With V trimmed by 2 bases and J by 4 bases, 4 bases remained unmatched. This CDR3 spans 15 amino acids. The CDR3 bases are TGTGCCAGCTCACCATCTAGCGGCACCACCGGGGAGCTGTTTTTT. Amino acid sequence: CASSPSSGTTGELFF.